Included here is one T cell receptor (beta chain) sequence, with context. Its antigen is unknown. Libraries were prepared by immunoSEQ multiplex PCR; TCRdb keeps only in-frame clonotypes and omits some of them. Among fewer than 150,000 clones listed, about 93% were seen once. Trimming stripped 0 bases from V and 1 base from J, with 9 bases between. Germline-derived CDR1 and CDR2 are MGHRA and YSYEKL. The CDR3 runs to 15 residues. This specimen belongs to a study of T cell responses to AZD1222 COVID-19 vaccine. The study's findings and limits: Unmutated variant regions are reportedly the target of nearly half of TCRs that are spike-specific. After two AZD1222 doses, spike-specific TCR breadth and depth rose versus day 0.

Material: peripheral blood, obtained on day 0 of AZD1222 vaccination. The chain couples TRBV4-1 to TRBJ1-1; no clear D. This sequence was found in an adult in good health. The CDR3 loop reads CASSQDLRENTEAFF. CDR3 DNA sequence: TGCGCCAGCAGCCAAGATTTGCGGGAGAACACTGAAGCTTTCTTT.